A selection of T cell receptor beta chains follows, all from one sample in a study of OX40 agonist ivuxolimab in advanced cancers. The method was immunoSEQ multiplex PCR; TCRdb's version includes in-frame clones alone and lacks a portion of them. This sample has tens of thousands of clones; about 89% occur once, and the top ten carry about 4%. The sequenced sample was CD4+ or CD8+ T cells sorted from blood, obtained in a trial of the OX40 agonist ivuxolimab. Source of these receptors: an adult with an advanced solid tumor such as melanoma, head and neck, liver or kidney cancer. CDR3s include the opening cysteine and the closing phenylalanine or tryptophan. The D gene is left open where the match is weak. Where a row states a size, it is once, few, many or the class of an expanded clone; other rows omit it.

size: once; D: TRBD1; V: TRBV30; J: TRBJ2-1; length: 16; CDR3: CAYEGRPGQLYNEQFF; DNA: TGTGCCTACGAAGGACGACCGGGACAGCTCTACAATGAGCAGTTCTTC
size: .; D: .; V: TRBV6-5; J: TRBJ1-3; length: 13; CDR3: CASSGVERNTIYF; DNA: TGTGCAAGCTCAGGGGTAGAACGAAACACCATATATTTT
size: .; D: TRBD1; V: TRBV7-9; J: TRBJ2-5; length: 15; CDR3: CASSLVKGAEETQYF; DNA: TGTGCCAGCAGCTTGGTTAAGGGGGCTGAAGAGACCCAGTACTTC
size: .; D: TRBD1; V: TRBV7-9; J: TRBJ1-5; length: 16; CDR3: CASSLYRQGRVWPQHF; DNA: TGTGCCAGCAGCTTATATCGACAGGGGAGGGTTTGGCCCCAGCATTTT
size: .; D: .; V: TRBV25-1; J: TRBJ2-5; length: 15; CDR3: CASSEYSRAGETQYF; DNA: TGTGCCAGCAGTGAATATTCGAGGGCCGGGGAGACCCAGTACTTC
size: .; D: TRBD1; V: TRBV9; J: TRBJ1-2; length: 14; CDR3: CASSVGGQGSGYTF; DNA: TGTGCCAGCAGCGTAGGGGGACAGGGCTCTGGCTACACCTTC
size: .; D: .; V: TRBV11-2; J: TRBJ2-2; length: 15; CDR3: CASSSGFPNTGELFF; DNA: TGTGCCAGCAGCTCCGGGTTCCCAAACACCGGGGAGCTGTTTTTT
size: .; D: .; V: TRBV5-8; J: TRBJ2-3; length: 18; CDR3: CASSPGRHGSSVTDTQYF; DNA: TGTGCCAGCAGCCCCGGACGACACGGCTCGAGCGTGACAGATACGCAGTATTTT
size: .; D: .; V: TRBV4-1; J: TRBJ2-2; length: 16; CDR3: CASSQERGGSTGELFF; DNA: TGCGCCAGCAGCCAAGAGCGCGGGGGCAGCACCGGGGAGCTGTTTTTT
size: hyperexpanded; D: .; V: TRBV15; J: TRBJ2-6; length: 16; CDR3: CATSPGGLSGANVLTF; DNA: TGTGCCACCAGCCCAGGGGGACTCTCTGGGGCCAACGTCCTGACTTTC
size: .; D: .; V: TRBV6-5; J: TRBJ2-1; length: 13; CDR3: CASSQLSINEQFF; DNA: TGTGCCAGCAGTCAACTATCTATCAATGAGCAGTTCTTC
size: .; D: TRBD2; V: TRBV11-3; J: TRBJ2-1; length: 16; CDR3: CASSLESGSSYNEQFF; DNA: TGTGCCAGCAGCTTAGAGAGCGGGAGCTCCTACAATGAGCAGTTCTTC
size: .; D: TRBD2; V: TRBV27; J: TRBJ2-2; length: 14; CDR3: CASSLAGGTGELFF; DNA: TGTGCCAGCAGTCTAGCGGGGGGAACCGGGGAGCTGTTTTTT
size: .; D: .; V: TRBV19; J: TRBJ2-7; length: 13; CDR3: CASSPGGSYEQYF; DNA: TGTGCCAGTAGTCCGGGTGGCTCCTACGAGCAGTACTTC
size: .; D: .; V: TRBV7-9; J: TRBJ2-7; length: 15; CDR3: CASSPGPDSSYEQYF; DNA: TGTGCCAGCAGCCCGGGACCCGACAGCTCCTACGAGCAGTACTTC
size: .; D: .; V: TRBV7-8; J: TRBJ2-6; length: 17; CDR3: CASSLGLGDGGANVLTF; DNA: TGTGCCAGCAGCTTAGGCTTGGGGGATGGTGGGGCCAACGTCCTGACTTTC
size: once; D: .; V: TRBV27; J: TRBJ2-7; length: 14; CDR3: CASSFNQLSYEQYF; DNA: TGTGCCAGCAGTTTCAATCAGTTGTCCTACGAGCAGTACTTC
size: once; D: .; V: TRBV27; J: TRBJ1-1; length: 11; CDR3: CASIRGTEAFF; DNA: TGTGCCAGCATACGAGGAACTGAAGCTTTCTTT